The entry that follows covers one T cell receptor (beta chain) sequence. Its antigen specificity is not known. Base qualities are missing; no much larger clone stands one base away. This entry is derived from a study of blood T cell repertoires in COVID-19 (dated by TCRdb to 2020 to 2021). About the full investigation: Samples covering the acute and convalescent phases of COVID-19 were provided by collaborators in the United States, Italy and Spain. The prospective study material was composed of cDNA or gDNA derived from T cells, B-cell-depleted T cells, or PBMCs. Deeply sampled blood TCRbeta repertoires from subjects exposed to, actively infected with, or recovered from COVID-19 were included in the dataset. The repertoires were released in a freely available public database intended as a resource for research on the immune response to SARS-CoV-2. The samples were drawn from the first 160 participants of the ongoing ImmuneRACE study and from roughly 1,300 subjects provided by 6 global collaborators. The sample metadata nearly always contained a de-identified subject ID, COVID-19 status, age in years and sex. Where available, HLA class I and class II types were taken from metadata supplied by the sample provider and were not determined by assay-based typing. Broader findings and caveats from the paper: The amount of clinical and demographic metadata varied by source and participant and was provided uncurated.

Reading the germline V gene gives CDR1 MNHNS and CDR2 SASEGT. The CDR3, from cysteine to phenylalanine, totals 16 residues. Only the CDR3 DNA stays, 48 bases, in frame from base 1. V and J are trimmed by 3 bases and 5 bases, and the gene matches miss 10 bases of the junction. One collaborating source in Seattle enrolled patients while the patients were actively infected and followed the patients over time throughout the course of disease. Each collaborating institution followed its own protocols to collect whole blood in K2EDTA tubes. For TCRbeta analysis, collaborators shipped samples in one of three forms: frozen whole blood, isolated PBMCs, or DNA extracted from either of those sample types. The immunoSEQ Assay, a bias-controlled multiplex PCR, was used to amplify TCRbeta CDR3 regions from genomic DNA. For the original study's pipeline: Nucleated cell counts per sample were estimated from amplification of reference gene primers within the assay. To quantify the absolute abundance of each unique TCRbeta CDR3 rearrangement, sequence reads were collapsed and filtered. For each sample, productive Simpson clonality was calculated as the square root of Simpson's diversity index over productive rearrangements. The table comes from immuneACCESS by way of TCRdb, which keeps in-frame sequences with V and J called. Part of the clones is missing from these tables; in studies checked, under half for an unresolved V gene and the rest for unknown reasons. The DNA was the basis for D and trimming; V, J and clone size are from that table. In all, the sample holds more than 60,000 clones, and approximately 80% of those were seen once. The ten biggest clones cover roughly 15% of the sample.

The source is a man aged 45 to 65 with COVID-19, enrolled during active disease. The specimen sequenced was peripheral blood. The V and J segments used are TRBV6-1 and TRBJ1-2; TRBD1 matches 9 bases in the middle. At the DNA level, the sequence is TGTGCCAGCAGTGACCAGACTTGGGACAGGGCGTATGGCTACACCTTC. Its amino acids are CASSDQTWDRAYGYTF.